This T cell receptor beta chain comes out of a study of T-cell reconstitution after alpha-beta-depleted transplantation in children. Points from the study as a whole: It was surviving recipient T cells and thymic progenitors that gave some patients high TCRbeta diversity at day 60. Expanded graft clones, several hundred of them, were reportedly the source of alpha-beta T cells about two months after transplant. The authors attributed T-cell counts and diversity one year after transplant mostly to newly produced T cells.

Construction of the TCRbeta library involved unique molecular identifiers. Using its own MiXCR run on the PCR reads, TCRdb lists one record per CDR3 protein. The sample comprises about 240,000 distinct CDR3 sequences, about 26% of which are singletons, and roughly 2.6% rests with the top ten. This CDR3 has 15 amino acids. The V end was cut by 3 bases, the J end by 3 bases, with 18 bases between. CDR1 is DFQATT, CDR2 SNEGSKA, per germline (reference sequence). Concerning this clonotype itself: Its antigen remains unknown.

This sequence was found in a girl aged 2 to 10 with Fanconi anemia, due to receive a stem cell transplant. The chain joins TRBV20-1 to TRBJ2-7; the D gene is possibly TRBD2 (6 bases). The sequenced sample was PBMCs, obtained before TCRalphabeta/CD19-depleted stem cell transplant. The CDR3 region is CSASRVGVAVYEQYF. As DNA, the CDR3 is TGCAGTGCTAGCCGAGTTGGAGTAGCGGTCTACGAGCAGTACTTC.